This TCR beta chain was captured in a study of CD8+CD57+ T cells in acquired aplastic anemia (dated by TCRdb to 2016 to 2019). Regarding the complete study: On average, sorted CD4+ and CD8+ cells yielded around 3.5 ug of extracted DNA, with a range of roughly 0.19 to 27.4 ug. A CD8+CD57+ expansion meant a frequency higher than the mean frequency seen in healthy subjects. The full study reports these points: No significant difference in CD8+ Simpson's diversity was found between patients and healthy controls (P=0.060). Although 25 to 30 CD8+ CDR3 sequences were shared by patients and controls, these sequences appeared highly expressed in patients and within the immunodominant clones of patients.

The CDR3 numbers 13 residues from cysteine through phenylalanine. Only CDR3 DNA is held: 39 bases, read in frame from base 1. Trimming at the junction amounts to 3 bases on V and 1 base on J, and the germline ends lie 6 bases apart. The germline V gene sets CDR1 to SGHTA and CDR2 to FQGTGA. Genomic DNA served as template for TCR beta VDJ combination and CDR3 sequence profiling. An Illumina HiSeq 2000 was the platform used for TCR repertoire sequencing. The paper's data handling went like this. TRBV/TRBJ rearrangement plots, CDR3 size and DJ length profiles, and Simpson's diversity index were used to assess repertoires. The immunodominant clone was defined as the most abundant DNA sequence in deep sequencing data. CDR3 amino acid sequences were screened for sharing across subjects and were compared with published repertoires and the VDJdb database. The public reads were quality trimmed at Q25 with fastp and then assembled into clones with MiXCR by TCRdb, keeping productive beta chains. Rows are combined by CDR3 protein, so each entry shows the most common genes and DNA. The V and J calls come from TCRdb's annotation, not from the publication. This sample comprises roughly 290,000 distinct CDR3 sequences, approximately 57% of them detected only once. In total, the top ten clones hold around 1.3% of the sample.

The patients picked for sequencing were ones in whom flow cytometry had shown an expansion of CD8+CD57+ cells. Severe acquired aplastic anemia was diagnosed in all patients according to International Study of Aplastic Anemia and Agranulocytosis and Camitta criteria. Patients had received no therapy at the time of blood sampling. In this study, sorted CD4+ and CD8+ T cells from the blood of healthy subjects and of severe aplastic anemia patients had their TCR repertoires deep-sequenced. In the USA, patient enrollment took place under clinicaltrials.gov protocols 00001620, 01623167, 00001397, 00071045, 00081523 and 00961064. Ficoll-Paque density gradient centrifugation was used to isolate peripheral blood mononuclear cells. Before DNA was extracted, CD4+ and CD8+ T cells were sorted using either FACS or magnetic beads. With respect to this clonotype: Its cognate antigen has yet to be identified. Per-base quality was not reported, and no clone a single base away is much larger than it.

Sequenced: sorted CD4+, CD8+, or CD8+CD57+ T cells (not recorded which) from PBMCs. The source is a human donor with aplastic anemia. The chain joins TRBV7-3 to TRBJ1-1; no D gene is confidently identified. At the DNA level, the sequence is TGTGCCAGCAGCTTGTACAAGAACACTGAAGCTTTCTTT. Its amino acids are CASSLYKNTEAFF.